Presented here are 21 T cell receptor beta chains from one specimen sequenced in a study of cytomegalovirus exposure and HLA in healthy donors. PCR was performed using 60 Vbeta and 13 Jbeta primers. Only in-frame clones appear in the TCRdb table, and some are missing; sequencing was by immunoSEQ multiplex PCR. The sample's table shows roughly 31,000 clones. Material: PBMCs. The receptors here all came from a young man in good health and CMV-seronegative.

The rearrangement joins TRBV6-6 to TRBJ2-1; D perhaps matches TRBD2 (5 bases). V was shortened by 6 bases and J by 8 bases, with 8 bases between the two germline ends. The CDR3 runs 11 residues. Germline V gene sequence: CDR1 MNHNY, CDR2 SVGAGI (reference sequence). The CDR3 sequence: CASRERDEQFF. DNA of the CDR3: TGTGCCAGCAGGGAGAGGGATGAGCAGTTCTTC.

This sequence joins TRBV4-2 and TRBJ1-2; no clear D. The germline CDR1 and CDR2 sequences are LGHNA and YNFKEQ. Trimming left V 0 bases short and J 7 bases short, with 18 bases between. The CDR3 covers 16 residues. Written as DNA, the CDR3 is TGTGCCAGCAGCCAAGATGTAGGAATGCGGTTCGGTGGCTACACCTTC. It codes for CASSQDVGMRFGGYTF.

The chain is built from TRBV28 and TRBJ2-1; 10 bases are a match to TRBD1. Germline assignment: CDR1 MDHEN and CDR2 SYDVKM. V lost 4 bases and J lost 14; bases outside the gene matches: 5. The CDR3 totals 12 residues. CDR3 in amino acids: CASSSPGTGEFF. CDR3 DNA sequence: TGTGCCAGCAGTTCGCCCGGGACAGGGGAGTTCTTC.

This chain connects TRBV5-1 to TRBJ2-5; tentatively, D is TRBD2 (6 bases). Germline V gives CDR1 SGHRS, CDR2 YFSETQ. The CDR3 is 15 residues long. V gave up 1 base and J gave up 1 base, with 11 bases separating them. DNA for the CDR3: TGCGCCAGCAGCTTGTCCGGGACTCCCCAAGAGACCCAGTACTTC. It translates to CASSLSGTPQETQYF.

The V call is TRBV6-5, the J call TRBJ2-7, with TRBD1 identical over 7 bases. V dropped 5 bases and J dropped 3; count of bases not matched to a gene: 10. The CDR3 is made up of 15 amino acids. The germline V gene encodes CDR1 MNHEY and CDR2 SVGAGI. The CDR3 sequence: CASSPRDSQLYEQYF. CDR3 nucleotides: TGTGCCAGCAGTCCCCGGGACAGCCAACTCTACGAGCAGTACTTC.

This chain links TRBV4-1 with TRBJ2-7, with 7 positions matching TRBD1. The CDR3 spans 16 residues. The V gene's germline CDR1 is MGHRA and CDR2 YSYEKL. Trimming took 0 bases from V and 2 from J; bases not matched to a gene: 7. CDR3 region: CASSQDVGTAPYEQYF. As DNA, the CDR3 is TGCGCCAGCAGCCAAGATGTGGGGACAGCTCCCTACGAGCAGTACTTC.

The V and J genes are TRBV5-1 and TRBJ2-1, with 12 bases aligning to TRBD2. Trimming removed 1 base from V and 10 bases from J; junction bases left unmatched: 6. The CDR3 length is 15 residues. Per the germline V gene, CDR1 is SGHRS and CDR2 is YFSETQ. CDR3 region: CASSLTSGGLGEQFF. The CDR3 region has the DNA TGCGCCAGCAGCTTGACTAGCGGGGGGCTTGGGGAGCAGTTCTTC.

This sequence joins TRBV9 and TRBJ2-3; 11 bases match TRBD2. V shed 0 bases, J shed 3 bases, and the junction held 6 bases outside the gene matches. In germline, CDR1 is SGDLS, CDR2 YYNGEE. The CDR3 totals 17 residues. In DNA, the CDR3 is TGTGCCAGCAGCGTAGGGAATAGCGGGGGGGTGACAGATACGCAGTATTTT. It codes for CASSVGNSGGVTDTQYF.

This chain links TRBV30 with TRBJ1-5; tentative D call: TRBD1 (6 bases). CDR3 length: 16 amino acids. The ends were cut back, 5 bases at V and 0 bases at J, with 17 bases in the middle. CDR1 and CDR2 from the germline V gene are GTSNPN and SVGIG (reference sequence). For the CDR3, the DNA is TGTGCCTGGGCTCCGGGACATTCGATTAGCAATCAGCCCCAGCATTTT. Residues: CAWAPGHSISNQPQHF.

V is TRBV28 and J is TRBJ1-5; no definite D call. The CDR3 totals 17 residues. From germline, CDR1 is MDHEN and CDR2 SYDVKM. Deletions cut 5 bases from V and 4 bases from J, with 21 bases between. CDR3 region: CASSPSTLASNNQPQHF. Here the CDR3 DNA reads TGTGCCAGCAGTCCATCCACCCTGGCCAGTAATAATCAGCCCCAGCATTTT.

The chain uses TRBV19 and TRBJ2-5, with 9 positions matching TRBD1. The last part of the DNA fits TRBJ2-7 better; the J call may be wrong. The length of the CDR3 is 15 residues. CDR1 is LNHDA and CDR2 is SQIVND in the germline V gene (reference sequence). CDR3 coding DNA: TGTGCCAGTAGTACTCCGGGACAGGGCAAAAACGAGCAGTACTTC. Residues: CASSTPGQGKNEQYF.

CDR3 amino acids: CASSAGQGIGNTIYF. The CDR3 DNA is TGTGCCAGCAGCGCCGGACAGGGGATCGGAAACACCATATATTTT. V gene TRBV9 combines with J gene TRBJ1-3, with TRBD1 matching over 9 bases. Germline V CDR1 and CDR2: SGDLS, YYNGEE. J gave up 4 bases and V 3 bases, and 5 bases lay outside the gene matches. The CDR3 is made up of 15 amino acids.

V is TRBV5-1 and J is TRBJ2-1; D possibly corresponds to TRBD1 (6 bases). The CDR3 consists of 14 residues. V was shortened by 2 bases and J by 3 bases, with 9 bases between the two germline ends. From germline, CDR1 is SGHRS and CDR2 YFSETQ. The CDR3 is CASSFGQLYNEQFF. For the CDR3, the DNA is TGCGCCAGCAGCTTTGGACAGCTCTACAATGAGCAGTTCTTC.

This rearrangement joins TRBV6-4 to TRBJ1-2; 7 bases are a match to TRBD1. The CDR3 covers 14 residues. Trimming removed 0 bases from V and 6 bases from J; junction bases left unmatched: 4. Germline V CDR1 and CDR2: MRHNA, SNTAGT. The CDR3 loop is CASSDSGGADGYTF. CDR3 sequence (DNA): TGTGCCAGCAGTGACTCAGGGGGCGCCGATGGCTACACCTTC.

V usage is TRBV7-3 and J usage is TRBJ2-5, with TRBD2 identical over 15 bases. Germline values: CDR1 SGHTA, CDR2 FQGTGA. The V gene end was trimmed by 5 bases and the J gene end by 2 bases; junction bases not matched to a gene: 3. This CDR3 is 16 amino acids long. The DNA for the CDR3 is TGTGCCAGCAGCCCAGGGACTAGCGGGGGGCAAGAGACCCAGTACTTC. Protein sequence: CASSPGTSGGQETQYF.

V usage is TRBV28 and J usage is TRBJ2-2; 9 positions match TRBD1. This CDR3 has 14 amino acids. J gave up 5 bases and V 4 bases, and 2 bases lay outside the gene matches. CDR1 and CDR2 from the germline V gene are MDHEN and SYDVKM. The CDR3 loop reads CASSSTGGTGELFF. CDR3 in DNA: TGTGCCAGCAGTTCGACAGGGGGAACCGGGGAGCTGTTTTTT.

The chain recombines TRBV6-5 with TRBJ1-3; D might be TRBD1 (6 bases). The CDR3 contains 15 residues. V was trimmed by 2 bases and J by 0 bases, leaving 8 bases between them. Germline CDR1 MNHEY, CDR2 SVGAGI. The CDR3 region has the DNA TGTGCCAGCAGTTACGGACAGAGCTCTGGAAACACCATATATTTT. It specifies CASSYGQSSGNTIYF.

As DNA, the CDR3 is TGCGCCAGCAGCTTGTCGACTAGCGGGGGGGGGACGAGCACAGATACGCAGTATTTT. It encodes CASSLSTSGGGTSTDTQYF. The chain recombines TRBV5-1 with TRBJ2-3; 14 bases fit TRBD2. The J segment lost 0 bases and the V segment lost 1 base, leaving 7 bases of the junction unmatched. This CDR3 has 19 amino acids. Per the germline V gene, CDR1 is SGHRS and CDR2 is YFSETQ.

The V and J genes are TRBV5-4 and TRBJ1-2; D gene ambiguous. The length of the CDR3 is 14 residues. Trimming took off 1 base at V and 7 bases at J, with 14 bases between the two ends. Germline CDR1 is SGHNT and CDR2 is YYREEE (reference sequence). The CDR3 reads CASSLSPQDSGYTF. CDR3 in DNA: TGTGCCAGCAGCTTGTCGCCCCAGGACTCTGGCTACACCTTC.

The chain couples TRBV12-1 to TRBJ2-5; the table gives TRBD2 as D, unverified against the DNA. TRBV12-1 is noted as a pseudogene. The CDR3 covers 13 residues. This CDR3 is CASSLGEEETQYF. The CDR3 coding sequence is TGTGCCAGCAGCCTAGGCGAGGAGGAGACCCAGTACTTC.

The rearrangement uses TRBV5-1 and TRBJ1-4; D remains unclear. The V end lost 5 bases, the J end lost 6 bases, and 17 bases lay between the germline ends. CDR3 length: 15 residues. Germline loops: CDR1 SGHRS, CDR2 YFSETQ. For the CDR3, the DNA is TGCGCCAGCAGGCTGAACCCCTCGTCGGATGAAAAACTGTTTTTT. Amino acid sequence: CASRLNPSSDEKLFF.